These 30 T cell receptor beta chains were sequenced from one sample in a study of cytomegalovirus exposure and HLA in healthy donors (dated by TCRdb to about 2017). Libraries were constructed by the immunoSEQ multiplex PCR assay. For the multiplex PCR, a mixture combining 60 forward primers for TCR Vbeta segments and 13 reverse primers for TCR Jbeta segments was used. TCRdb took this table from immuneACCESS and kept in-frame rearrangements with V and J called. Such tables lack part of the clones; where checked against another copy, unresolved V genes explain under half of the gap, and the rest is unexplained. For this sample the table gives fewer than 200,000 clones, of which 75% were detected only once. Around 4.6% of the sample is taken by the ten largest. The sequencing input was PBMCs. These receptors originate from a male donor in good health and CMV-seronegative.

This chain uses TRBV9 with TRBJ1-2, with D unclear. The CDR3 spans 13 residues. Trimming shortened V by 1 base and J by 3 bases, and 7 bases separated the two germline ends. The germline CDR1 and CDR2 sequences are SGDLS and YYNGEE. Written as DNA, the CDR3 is TGTGCCAGCAGCGTAACAGTCGACTATGGCTACACCTTC. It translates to CASSVTVDYGYTF.

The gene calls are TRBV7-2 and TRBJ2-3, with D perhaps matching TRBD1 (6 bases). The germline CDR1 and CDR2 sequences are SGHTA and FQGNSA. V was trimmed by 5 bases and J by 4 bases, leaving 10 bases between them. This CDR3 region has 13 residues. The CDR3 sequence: CASSTYRADTQYF. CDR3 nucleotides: TGTGCCAGCAGCACCTACAGGGCAGATACGCAGTATTTT.

This CDR3 is CATSIRETQYF. DNA of the CDR3: TGTGCCACCAGCATCCGGGAGACCCAGTACTTC. V is TRBV15 and J is TRBJ2-5, with no clear D. The CDR3 covers 11 residues. Trimming left V 4 bases short and J 5 bases short, with 5 bases between. CDR1 is LNHNV and CDR2 is YYDKDF in the germline V gene (reference sequence).

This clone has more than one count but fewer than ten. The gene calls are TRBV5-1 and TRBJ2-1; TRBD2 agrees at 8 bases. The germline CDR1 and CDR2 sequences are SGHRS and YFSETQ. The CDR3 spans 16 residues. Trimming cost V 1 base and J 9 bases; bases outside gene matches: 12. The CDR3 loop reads CASSLSAGLAGGEQFF. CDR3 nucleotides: TGCGCCAGCAGCTTGTCTGCCGGACTAGCTGGGGGTGAGCAGTTCTTC.

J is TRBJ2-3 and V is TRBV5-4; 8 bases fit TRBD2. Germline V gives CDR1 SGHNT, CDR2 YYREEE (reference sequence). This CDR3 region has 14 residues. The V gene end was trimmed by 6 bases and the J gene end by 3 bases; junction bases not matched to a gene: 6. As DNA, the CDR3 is TGTGCCAGCACCCACGGGGGGGGGACAGATACGCAGTATTTT. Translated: CASTHGGGTDTQYF.

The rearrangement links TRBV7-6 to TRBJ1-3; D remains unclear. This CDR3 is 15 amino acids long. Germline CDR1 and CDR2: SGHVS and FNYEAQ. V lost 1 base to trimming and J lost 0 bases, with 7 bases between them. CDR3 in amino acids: CASSLDQVSGNTIYF. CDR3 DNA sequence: TGTGCCAGCAGCTTAGATCAGGTCTCTGGAAACACCATATATTTT.

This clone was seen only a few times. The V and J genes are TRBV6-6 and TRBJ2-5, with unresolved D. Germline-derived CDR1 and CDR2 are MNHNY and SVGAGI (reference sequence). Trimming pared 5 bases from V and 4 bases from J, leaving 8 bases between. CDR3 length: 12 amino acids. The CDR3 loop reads CASSALPETQYF. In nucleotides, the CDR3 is TGTGCCAGCAGTGCACTCCCAGAGACCCAGTACTTC.

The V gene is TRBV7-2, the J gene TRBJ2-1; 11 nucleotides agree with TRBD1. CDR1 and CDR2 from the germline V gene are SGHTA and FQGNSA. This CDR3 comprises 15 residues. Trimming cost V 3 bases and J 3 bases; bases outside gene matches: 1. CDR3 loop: CASSFGTGGYNEQFF. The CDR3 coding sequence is TGTGCCAGCAGCTTCGGGACAGGGGGCTACAATGAGCAGTTCTTC. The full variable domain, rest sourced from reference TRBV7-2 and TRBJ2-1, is GAGVSQSPSNKVTEKGKDVELRCDPISGHTALYWYRQSLGQGLEFLIYFQGNSAPDKSGLPSDRFSAERTGGSVSTLTIQRTQQEDSAVYLCASSFGTGGYNEQFFGPGTRLTVL.

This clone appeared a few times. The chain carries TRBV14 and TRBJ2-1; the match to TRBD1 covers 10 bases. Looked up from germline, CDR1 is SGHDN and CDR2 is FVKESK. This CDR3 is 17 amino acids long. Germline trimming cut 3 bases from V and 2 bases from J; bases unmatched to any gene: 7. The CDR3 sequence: CASSQDRGNKAYNEQFF. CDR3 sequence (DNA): TGTGCCAGCAGCCAGGACAGGGGGAATAAGGCCTACAATGAGCAGTTCTTC.

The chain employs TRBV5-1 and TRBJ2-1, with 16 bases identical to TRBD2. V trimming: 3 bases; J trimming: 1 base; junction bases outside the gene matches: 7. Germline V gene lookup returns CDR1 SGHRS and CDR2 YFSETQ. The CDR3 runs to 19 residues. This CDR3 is CASSSAGTSGGESYNEQFF. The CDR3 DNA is TGCGCCAGCAGCTCCGCCGGGACTAGCGGGGGGGAATCCTACAATGAGCAGTTCTTC.

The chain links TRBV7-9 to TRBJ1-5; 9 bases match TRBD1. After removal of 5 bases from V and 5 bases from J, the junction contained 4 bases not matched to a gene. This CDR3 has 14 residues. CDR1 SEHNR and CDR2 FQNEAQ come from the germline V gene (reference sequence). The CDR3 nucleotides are TGTGCCAGCAGCCGCACAGGGGGCGATCAGCCCCAGCATTTT. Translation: CASSRTGGDQPQHF.

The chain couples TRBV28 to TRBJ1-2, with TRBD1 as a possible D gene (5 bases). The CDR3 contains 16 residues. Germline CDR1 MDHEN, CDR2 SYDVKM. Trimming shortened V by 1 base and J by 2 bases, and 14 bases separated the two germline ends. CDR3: CASSLSVGQGNYGYTF. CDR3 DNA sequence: TGTGCCAGCAGTTTATCTGTGGGGCAGGGAAACTATGGCTACACCTTC.

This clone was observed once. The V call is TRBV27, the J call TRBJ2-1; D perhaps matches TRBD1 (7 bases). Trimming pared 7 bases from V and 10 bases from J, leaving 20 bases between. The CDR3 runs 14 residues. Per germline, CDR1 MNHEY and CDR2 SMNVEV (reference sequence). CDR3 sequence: CASKVGQRGGEQFF. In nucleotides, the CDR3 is TGTGCCAGCAAGGTGGGACAGCGAGGAGGGGAGCAGTTCTTC.

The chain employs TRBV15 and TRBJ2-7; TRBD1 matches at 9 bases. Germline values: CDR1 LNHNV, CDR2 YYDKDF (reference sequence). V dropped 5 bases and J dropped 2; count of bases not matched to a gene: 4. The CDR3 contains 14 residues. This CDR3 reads CATSSGTGPYEQYF. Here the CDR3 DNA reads TGTGCCACCAGCTCTGGGACAGGGCCCTACGAGCAGTACTTC. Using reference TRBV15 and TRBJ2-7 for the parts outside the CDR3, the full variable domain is DAMVIQNPRYQVTQFGKPVTLSCSQTLNHNVMYWYQQKSSQAPKLLFHYYDKDFNNEADTPDNFQSRRPNTSFCFLDIRSPGLGDTAMYLCATSSGTGPYEQYFGPGTRLTVT.

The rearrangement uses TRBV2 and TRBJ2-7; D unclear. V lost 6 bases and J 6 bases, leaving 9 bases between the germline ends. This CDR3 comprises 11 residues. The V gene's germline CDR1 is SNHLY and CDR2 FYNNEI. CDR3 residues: CASSEPLEQYF. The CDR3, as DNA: TGTGCCAGCAGCGAGCCTCTCGAGCAGTACTTC.

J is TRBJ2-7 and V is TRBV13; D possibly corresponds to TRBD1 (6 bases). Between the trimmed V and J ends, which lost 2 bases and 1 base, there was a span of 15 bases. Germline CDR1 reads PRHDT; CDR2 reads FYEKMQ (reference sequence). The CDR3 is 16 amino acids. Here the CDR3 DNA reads TGTGCCAGCAGCTTAACGGGTGGGGGCCCGTCCTACGAGCAGTACTTC. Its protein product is CASSLTGGGPSYEQYF.

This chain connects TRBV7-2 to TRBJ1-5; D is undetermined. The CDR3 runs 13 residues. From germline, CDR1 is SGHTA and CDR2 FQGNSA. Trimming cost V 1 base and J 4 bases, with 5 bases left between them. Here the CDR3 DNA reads TGTGCCAGCAGCTTAGGCCAGAATCAGCCCCAGCATTTT. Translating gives CASSLGQNQPQHF.

CDR3 amino acids: CASSLKGGSGYEQYF. The CDR3 DNA follows: TGTGCCAGCAGCTTAAAGGGCGGGAGTGGCTACGAGCAGTACTTC. The rearrangement uses TRBV7-3 and TRBJ2-7; TRBD2 matches at 7 bases. The CDR3 sequence is 15 residues long. V lost 1 base and J lost 3; bases outside the gene matches: 6. Per germline, CDR1 SGHTA and CDR2 FQGTGA.

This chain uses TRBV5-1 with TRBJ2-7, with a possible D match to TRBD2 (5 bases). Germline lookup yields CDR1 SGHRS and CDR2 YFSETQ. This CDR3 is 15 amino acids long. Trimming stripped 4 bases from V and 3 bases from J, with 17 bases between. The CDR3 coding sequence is TGCGCCAGCAGCACGGGGTGGGTACAGAACTACGAGCAGTACTTC. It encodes CASSTGWVQNYEQYF.

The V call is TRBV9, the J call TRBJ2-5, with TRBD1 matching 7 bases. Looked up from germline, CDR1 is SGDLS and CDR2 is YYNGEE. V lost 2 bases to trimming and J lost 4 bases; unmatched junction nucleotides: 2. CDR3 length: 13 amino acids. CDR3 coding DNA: TGTGCCAGCAGCGTCGGGACAGCAGAGACCCAGTACTTC. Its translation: CASSVGTAETQYF.

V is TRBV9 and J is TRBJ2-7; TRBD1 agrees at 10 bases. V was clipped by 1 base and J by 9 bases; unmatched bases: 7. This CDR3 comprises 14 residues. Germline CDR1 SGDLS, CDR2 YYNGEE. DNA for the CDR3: TGTGCCAGCAGCGTACTGGGACAGGGGAACGGGCAGTACTTC. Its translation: CASSVLGQGNGQYF.

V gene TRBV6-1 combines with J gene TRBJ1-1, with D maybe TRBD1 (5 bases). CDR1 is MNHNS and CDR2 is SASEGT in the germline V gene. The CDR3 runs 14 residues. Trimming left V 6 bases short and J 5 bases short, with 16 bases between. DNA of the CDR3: TGTGCCAGCAGCCCCTGGGGGGTTGAGACTGAAGCTTTCTTT. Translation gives CASSPWGVETEAFF.

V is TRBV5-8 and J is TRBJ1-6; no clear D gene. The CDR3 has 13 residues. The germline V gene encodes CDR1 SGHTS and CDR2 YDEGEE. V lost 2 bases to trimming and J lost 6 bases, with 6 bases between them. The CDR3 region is CASSLLANSPLHF. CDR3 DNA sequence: TGTGCCAGCAGCTTACTTGCTAATTCACCCCTCCACTTT.

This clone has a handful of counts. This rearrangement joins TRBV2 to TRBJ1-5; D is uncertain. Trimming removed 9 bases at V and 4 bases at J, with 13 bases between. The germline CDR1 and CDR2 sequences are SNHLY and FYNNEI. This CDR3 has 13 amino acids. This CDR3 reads CASGEGGNQPQHF. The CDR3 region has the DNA TGTGCCAGTGGGGAGGGCGGGAATCAGCCCCAGCATTTT.

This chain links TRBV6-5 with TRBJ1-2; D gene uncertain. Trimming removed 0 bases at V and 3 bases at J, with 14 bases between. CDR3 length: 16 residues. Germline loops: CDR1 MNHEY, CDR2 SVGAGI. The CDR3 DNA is TGTGCCAGCAGTTACTCGAGGTACGGGAGTGACTATGGCTACACCTTC. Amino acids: CASSYSRYGSDYGYTF.

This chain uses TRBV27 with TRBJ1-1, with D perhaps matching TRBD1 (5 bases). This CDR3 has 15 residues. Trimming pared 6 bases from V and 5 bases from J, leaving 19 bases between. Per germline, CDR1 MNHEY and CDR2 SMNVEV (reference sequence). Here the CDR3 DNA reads TGTGCCAGCAGGTCCTGGGGCCGCGGTGGTACTGAAGCTTTCTTT. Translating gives CASRSWGRGGTEAFF.

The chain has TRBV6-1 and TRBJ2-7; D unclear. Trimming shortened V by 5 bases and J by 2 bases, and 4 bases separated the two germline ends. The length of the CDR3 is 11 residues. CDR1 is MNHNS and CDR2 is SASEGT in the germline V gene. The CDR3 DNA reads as TGTGCCAGCAGTCCCGCCTACGAGCAGTACTTC. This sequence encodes CASSPAYEQYF.

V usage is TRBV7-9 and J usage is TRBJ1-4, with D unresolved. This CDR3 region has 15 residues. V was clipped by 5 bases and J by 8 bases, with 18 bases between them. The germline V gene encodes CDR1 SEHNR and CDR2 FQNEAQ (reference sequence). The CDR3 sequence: CASSVEVGREEKLFF. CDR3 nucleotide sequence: TGTGCCAGCAGCGTGGAGGTAGGGCGAGAGGAAAAACTGTTTTTT.

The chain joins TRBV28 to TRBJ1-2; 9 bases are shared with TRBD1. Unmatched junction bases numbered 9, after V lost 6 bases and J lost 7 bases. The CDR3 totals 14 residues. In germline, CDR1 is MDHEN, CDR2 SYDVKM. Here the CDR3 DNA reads TGTGCCAGCAGGGGGACAGGGACTCGCTTTGGCTACACCTTC. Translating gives CASRGTGTRFGYTF.

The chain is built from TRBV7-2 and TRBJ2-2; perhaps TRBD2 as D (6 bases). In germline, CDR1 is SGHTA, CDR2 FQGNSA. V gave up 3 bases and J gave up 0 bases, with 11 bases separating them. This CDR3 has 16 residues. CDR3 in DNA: TGTGCCAGCAGCTTGAGTGGGAGGACGAACACCGGGGAGCTGTTTTTT. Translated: CASSLSGRTNTGELFF.